These 8 T cell receptor beta chains were all obtained from the same sample, sequenced in a study of blood T cell repertoires in COVID-19. Some clones are missing from TCRdb's copy, which holds only in-frame ones; the method was immunoSEQ multiplex PCR. The repertoire holds about 280,000 clones, around 90% seen once, with around 2.1% in the top ten. Source material: peripheral blood. Receptors originate from a man aged 45 to 65 with acute or convalescent COVID-19.

This clone has a single count. The V call is TRBV5-1, the J call TRBJ2-7; TRBD1 matches 8 bases. This CDR3 region has 15 residues. Per the germline V gene, CDR1 is SGHRS and CDR2 is YFSETQ. With 3 bases clipped from V and 1 base from J, the junction kept 6 bases outside the gene matches. The CDR3 loop is CASSSRTGTSYEQYF. The CDR3 DNA reads TGCGCCAGCAGCTCACGGACAGGGACTTCCTACGAGCAGTACTTC.

Only one count was recorded for this clone. The CDR3 protein is CSASATSGETQYF. CDR3 coding DNA: TGCAGCGCCTCCGCGACTTCGGGAGAGACCCAGTACTTC. The chain links TRBV29-1 to TRBJ2-5; D not certain. Germline V gene sequence: CDR1 SQVTM, CDR2 ANQGSEA. CDR3 length equals 13 residues. Trimming left V 7 bases short and J 4 bases short, with 16 bases between.

The chain is built from TRBV6-5 and TRBJ2-7; tentatively, D is TRBD1 (5 bases). V was clipped by 3 bases and J by 6 bases, with 12 bases between them. The CDR3 is 13 residues long. In germline, CDR1 is MNHEY, CDR2 SVGAGI. CDR3 bases: TGTGCCAGCAGTTATCCCCAGGGTGGCGAGCAGTACTTC. Amino acid sequence: CASSYPQGGEQYF.

This sequence joins TRBV18 and TRBJ1-2, with D tentatively TRBD1 (6 bases). Germline V gene data show CDR1 as KGHSH and CDR2 as LQKENI. Trimming cost V 2 bases and J 3 bases, with 10 bases left between them. The CDR3 consists of 14 residues. CDR3 loop: CASSPGGRYYGYTF. As DNA, the CDR3 is TGTGCCAGCTCACCAGGGGGCAGGTACTATGGCTACACCTTC.

The chain recombines TRBV10-3 with TRBJ2-7; D uncertain. Germline V gives CDR1 ENHRY, CDR2 SYGVKD. V was trimmed by 8 bases and J by 7 bases, leaving 15 bases between them. The CDR3 extends over 12 amino acids. CDR3 sequence: CAIRNSSREQYF. The CDR3 region has the DNA TGTGCCATCCGAAATAGCTCGAGGGAGCAGTACTTC.

V is TRBV4-1 and J is TRBJ1-1, with 11 bases that match TRBD1. CDR1 and CDR2 from the germline V gene are MGHRA and YSYEKL. J gave up 2 bases and V 0 bases, and 8 bases lay outside the gene matches. CDR3 size: 18 residues. CDR3 amino acids: CASSQEVTGQGANTEAFF. The CDR3 DNA reads as TGCGCCAGCAGCCAAGAGGTGACTGGACAGGGGGCAAACACTGAAGCTTTCTTT.

The chain joins TRBV12-5 to TRBJ1-1, with D perhaps matching TRBD1 (6 bases). Trimming pared 3 bases from V and 3 bases from J, leaving 8 bases between. Germline V lookup: CDR1 LGHNT, CDR2 FRNRAP. The CDR3 extends over 13 amino acids. The CDR3 reads CASGLTGYTEAFF. The CDR3 DNA sequence: TGTGCTAGTGGTTTAACAGGGTACACTGAAGCTTTCTTT.

J is TRBJ2-6 and V is TRBV2; a possible D gene is TRBD1 (5 bases). The ends were cut back, 3 bases at V and 2 bases at J, with 5 bases in the middle. CDR1 SNHLY and CDR2 FYNNEI come from the germline V gene. CDR3 length: 14 residues. CDR3 sequence reads: CASSDRAGANVLTF. DNA for the CDR3: TGTGCCAGCAGTGACAGGGCTGGGGCCAACGTCCTGACTTTC.